Each of the 26 T cell receptor beta chains below was sequenced from the same sample in a study of blood T cell repertoires in COVID-19. Using immunoSEQ multiplex PCR, the repertoire was profiled, and TCRdb retains in-frame clones only, with some absent. Of roughly 99,000 clones detected, over 60% appear once; the ten largest clones hold 4% to 5.5%. Material: peripheral blood. These receptors originate from a man in his 70s with acute or convalescent COVID-19.

The rearrangement links TRBV5-6 to TRBJ1-5, with D possibly matching TRBD1 (6 bases). CDR3 length: 14 amino acids. From germline, CDR1 is SGHDT and CDR2 YYEEEE. Trimming left V 4 bases short and J 3 bases short, with 11 bases between. The CDR3 reads CASSAGQFNQPQHF. CDR3 nucleotides: TGTGCCAGCAGCGCCGGACAGTTCAATCAGCCCCAGCATTTT. Full variable domain (outside the CDR3, taken from reference TRBV5-6 and TRBJ1-5): DAGVTQSPTHLIKTRGQQVTLRCSPKSGHDTVSWYQQALGQGPQFIFQYYEEEERQRGNFPDRFSGHQFPNYSSELNVNALLLGDSALYLCASSAGQFNQPQHFGDGTRLSIL.

Comments on this clone: Other DNA sequences in the same sample also yield this CDR3. The V and J genes are TRBV5-1 and TRBJ1-3, with 8 bases lining up with TRBD1. Losses at the gene ends were 0 bases for V and 7 bases for J; bases not matched to a gene: 0. The CDR3 covers 13 residues. The V gene's germline CDR1 is SGHRS and CDR2 YFSETQ. The CDR3 sequence is CASSLGQGNTIYF. The CDR3 DNA is TGCGCCAGCAGCTTGGGACAGGGGAACACCATATATTTT.

The chain links TRBV7-2 to TRBJ2-2, with 7 nucleotides matching TRBD2. Germline V gene data show CDR1 as SGHTA and CDR2 as FQGNSA. The V gene end was trimmed by 11 bases and the J gene end by 7 bases; junction bases not matched to a gene: 13. The CDR3 runs 14 residues. CDR3 region: CAGGGTALVGELFF. The DNA of the CDR3 is TGTGCCGGGGGGGGAACGGCTCTTGTCGGGGAGCTGTTTTTT. The variable domain in full, with the rest retrieved from reference TRBV7-2 and TRBJ2-2, is GAGVSQSPSNKVTEKGKDVELRCDPISGHTALYWYRQSLGQGLEFLIYFQGNSAPDKSGLPSDRFSAERTGGSVSTLTIQRTQQEDSAVYLCAGGGTALVGELFFGEGSRLTVL.

This clone was counted a few times. The genes are TRBV5-4 and TRBJ1-1; possible D gene TRBD1, 5 bases. With 0 bases removed from V and 1 base from J, the gap between germline ends came to 10 bases. The CDR3 sequence is 15 residues long. The germline V gene encodes CDR1 SGHNT and CDR2 YYREEE (reference sequence). The CDR3 loop reads CASSLEVDRNTEAFF. In DNA, the CDR3 is TGTGCCAGCAGCTTGGAAGTTGACAGGAACACTGAAGCTTTCTTT. Drawing the rest from reference TRBV5-4 and TRBJ1-1, the complete variable domain is ETGVTQSPTHLIKTRGQQVTLRCSSQSGHNTVSWYQQALGQGPQFIFQYYREEENGRGNFPPRFSGLQFPNYSSELNVNALELDDSALYLCASSLEVDRNTEAFFGQGTRLTVV.

The V gene is TRBV5-5, the J gene TRBJ2-6, with 9 bases that match TRBD1. V gave up 4 bases and J gave up 1 base; unmatched junction bases: 0. Germline values: CDR1 SGHKS, CDR2 YYEKEE (reference sequence). The CDR3 is 15 amino acids. The CDR3 nucleotides read TGTGCCAGCAGCGGACAGGGGTCTGGGGCCAACGTCCTGACTTTC. Translated, it gives CASSGQGSGANVLTF.

V is TRBV27 and J is TRBJ1-1; no clear D gene. V was trimmed by 2 bases and J by 4 bases, leaving 11 bases between them. The CDR3 length is 14 residues. From germline, CDR1 is MNHEY and CDR2 SMNVEV (reference sequence). CDR3 loop: CASSLTFAGTEAFF. The CDR3 DNA follows: TGTGCCAGCAGTTTAACTTTCGCAGGCACTGAAGCTTTCTTT.

In this sample, this clone turned up once. The V gene is TRBV11-3, the J gene TRBJ2-4; TRBD1 agrees at 8 bases. The germline gives CDR1 SGHNT, CDR2 YENEEA. The junction had 3 bases not matched to a gene; V was cut back by 3 bases and J by 8 bases. CDR3 size: 13 residues. CDR3 region: CASSFSTGDIQYF. The CDR3 DNA sequence: TGTGCCAGCAGCTTCTCGACAGGGGACATTCAGTACTTC.

This chain joins TRBV3-1 (or the pseudogene TRBV3-2) and TRBJ2-5, with 10 nucleotides matching TRBD2. Germline V CDR1 and CDR2: LGHDT, YNNKEL (reference sequence). V trimming: 4 bases; J trimming: 2 bases; junction bases outside the gene matches: 4. The CDR3 has 15 amino acids. The CDR3 here is CASSRTSGFQETQYF. CDR3 DNA: TGTGCCAGCAGCCGGACTAGCGGATTTCAAGAGACCCAGTACTTC.

The chain recombines TRBV28 with TRBJ2-7; TRBD1 matches at 8 bases. CDR1 is MDHEN, CDR2 SYDVKM, per germline. The trim removed 3 bases at V and 2 bases at J, leaving 3 bases unmatched. This CDR3 has 14 residues. CDR3 bases: TGTGCCAGCAGTTTTGGGACAGGTGCCTACGAGCAGTACTTC. It yields the protein CASSFGTGAYEQYF.

Of note for this clone: One end of the junction does not line up with germline, which may come from a read error. The rearrangement joins TRBV7-7 to TRBJ2-1; 8 bases map to TRBD1. Germline V gives CDR1 SSHAT, CDR2 FNYEAQ (reference sequence). CDR3 length: 14 residues. The CDR3 DNA reads TGTGCTAGCAGCTTAGGGACAGGTCGTAGTGAGCAGTTCTTC. Amino acid sequence: CASSLGTGRSEQFF.

This rearrangement joins TRBV29-1 to TRBJ2-1; a weak D match, TRBD1 (6 bases). The CDR3 has 11 amino acids. V lost 5 bases to trimming and J lost 8 bases, with 10 bases between them. CDR1 is SQVTM and CDR2 is ANQGSEA in the germline V gene. CDR3 coding DNA: TGCAGCGTTACCTCAGGGGATGAGCAGTTCTTC. It encodes CSVTSGDEQFF.

V gene TRBV5-6 combines with J gene TRBJ1-1, with 8 bases aligning to TRBD1. Germline V gene lookup returns CDR1 SGHDT and CDR2 YYEEEE. There are 17 residues in the CDR3. The ends lost 0 bases at V and 4 bases at J; junction bases unmatched: 11. The CDR3, as DNA: TGTGCCAGCAGCTTGGCAGGGGGCGCGCGGTTTAGCACTGAAGCTTTCTTT. It codes for CASSLAGGARFSTEAFF.

V usage is TRBV12-3 or TRBV12-4 and J usage is TRBJ1-5, with 7 positions matching TRBD1. Trimming removed 6 bases from V and 2 bases from J; junction bases left unmatched: 1. The CDR3 spans 13 residues. The CDR3 DNA reads TGTGCCAGCAGAGGACAGGGCAATCAGCCCCAGCATTTT. The encoded protein is CASRGQGNQPQHF.

The gene calls are TRBV4-3 and TRBJ2-7; D might be TRBD1 (7 bases). Trimming took off 2 bases at V and 7 bases at J, with 18 bases between the two ends. CDR1 LGHNA and CDR2 YSLEER come from the germline V gene. This CDR3 region has 15 residues. The CDR3 coding sequence is TGCGCCAGCAGCCAACGACAGGGTTCAGCGGGTGAGCAGTACTTC. Protein product: CASSQRQGSAGEQYF.

V gene TRBV20-1 combines with J gene TRBJ1-2, with a tentative D call TRBD1 (6 bases). CDR1 and CDR2 (germline): DFQATT, SNEGSKA (reference sequence). V lost 6 bases, J lost 7 bases, and 12 bases lay in between. The CDR3 is 11 residues long. DNA of the CDR3: TGCAGTGCCATCTGGGGGCTTGGCTACACCTTC. The encoded protein is CSAIWGLGYTF.

This clone was detected only a few times. V is TRBV19 and J is TRBJ2-2; tentative D call: TRBD1 (7 bases). V lost 7 bases, J lost 6 bases, and 12 bases lay in between. This CDR3 is 13 amino acids long. Germline CDR1 is LNHDA and CDR2 is SQIVND (reference sequence). CDR3 sequence reads: CASNAGGSGELFF. For the CDR3, the DNA is TGTGCCAGTAACGCAGGGGGGTCCGGGGAGCTGTTTTTT.

Written as DNA, the CDR3 is TGTGCCAGCGCCGGGACTTATAGCACAGATACGCAGTATTTT. Amino acid sequence: CASAGTYSTDTQYF. The chain combines TRBV27 with TRBJ2-3, with TRBD2 as a possible D gene (6 bases). V was clipped by 8 bases and J by 0 bases, with 12 bases between them. Germline values: CDR1 MNHEY, CDR2 SMNVEV (reference sequence). The CDR3 loop spans 14 amino acids.

This chain joins TRBV7-8 and TRBJ2-7, with 12 bases matching TRBD2. CDR3 length equals 16 residues. The J segment lost 2 bases and the V segment lost 4 bases, leaving 6 bases of the junction unmatched. Germline values: CDR1 SGHVS, CDR2 FQNEAQ. CDR3 sequence: CASSSAGLAGPYEQYF. The CDR3 DNA sequence: TGTGCCAGCAGCTCCGCCGGACTAGCGGGGCCCTACGAGCAGTACTTC.

A single count supports this clone. This rearrangement joins TRBV7-9 to TRBJ1-6, with 7 bases identical to TRBD1. Germline values: CDR1 SEHNR, CDR2 FQNEAQ (reference sequence). With V trimmed by 4 bases and J by 9 bases, 6 bases remained unmatched. This CDR3 has 14 residues. CDR3 bases: TGTGCCAGCAGCTCGCAGGGGGAGGCTTCACCCCTCCACTTT. Translated: CASSSQGEASPLHF. The full variable domain, its missing parts supplied by reference TRBV7-9 and TRBJ1-6, is DTGVSQNPRHKITKRGQNVTFRCDPISEHNRLYWYRQTLGQGPEFLTYFQNEAQLEKSRLLSDRFSAERPKGSFSTLEIQRTEQGDSAMYLCASSSQGEASPLHFGNGTRLTVT.

The rearrangement links TRBV5-1 to TRBJ2-5, with D maybe TRBD2 (6 bases). This CDR3 contains 15 residues. V was trimmed by 0 bases and J by 3 bases, leaving 12 bases between them. The V gene's germline CDR1 is SGHRS and CDR2 YFSETQ. The CDR3 loop is CASSLDLATKETQYF. The CDR3 DNA is TGCGCCAGCAGCTTGGATCTAGCGACGAAAGAGACCCAGTACTTC. Together with reference TRBV5-1 and TRBJ2-5, the CDR3 gives the full variable domain: KAGVTQTPRYLIKTRGQQVTLSCSPISGHRSVSWYQQTPGQGLQFLFEYFSETQRNKGNFPGRFSGRQFSNSRSEMNVSTLELGDSALYLCASSLDLATKETQYFGPGTRLLVL.

This chain joins TRBV10-3 and TRBJ2-7; TRBD2 agrees at 11 bases. The J segment lost 0 bases and the V segment lost 6 bases, leaving 4 bases of the junction unmatched. This CDR3 contains 15 residues. Germline V lookup: CDR1 ENHRY, CDR2 SYGVKD. The DNA of the CDR3 is TGTGCCATCAGAGGCGGGACTAGCGGCTCCTACGAGCAGTACTTC. It encodes CAIRGGTSGSYEQYF.

The V call is TRBV5-1, the J call TRBJ2-2; D not certain. V was pared by 2 bases and J by 1 base, with 12 bases between. Germline V CDR1 and CDR2: SGHRS, YFSETQ. The CDR3 covers 16 residues. CDR3 protein: CASSFVSGLNTGELFF. CDR3 DNA: TGCGCCAGCAGCTTCGTTTCTGGGCTGAACACCGGGGAGCTGTTTTTT. The variable domain in full, completed from reference TRBV5-1 and TRBJ2-2, reads KAGVTQTPRYLIKTRGQQVTLSCSPISGHRSVSWYQQTPGQGLQFLFEYFSETQRNKGNFPGRFSGRQFSNSRSEMNVSTLELGDSALYLCASSFVSGLNTGELFFGEGSRLTVL.

The gene calls are TRBV10-1 and TRBJ2-7, with D perhaps matching TRBD1 (5 bases). The CDR3 loop spans 13 amino acids. Germline V gene sequence: CDR1 WNHNN, CDR2 SYGVQD (reference sequence). V lost 3 bases, J lost 0 bases, and 6 bases lay in between. The CDR3 protein is CASSDRVSYEQYF. The CDR3 region has the DNA TGCGCCAGCAGTGACAGGGTCTCCTACGAGCAGTACTTC.

This clone has a handful of counts. V gene TRBV27 combines with J gene TRBJ2-5; possibly TRBD1 for D (5 bases). CDR1 and CDR2 (germline): MNHEY, SMNVEV (reference sequence). The CDR3 totals 13 residues. V dropped 6 bases and J dropped 5 bases, with 13 bases sitting between them. CDR3 bases: TGTGCCAGCAGAGGGGTTGGCTACGAGACCCAGTACTTC. This codes for CASRGVGYETQYF.

V and J are TRBV7-2 and TRBJ2-5; a weak D match, TRBD1 (5 bases). The CDR3 has 15 residues. Trimming took 2 bases from V and 2 from J, leaving 12 bases between them. The germline V gene encodes CDR1 SGHTA and CDR2 FQGNSA. CDR3 coding DNA: TGTGCCAGCAGCTTAAGGGGTAGACAGCAAGAGACCCAGTACTTC. Encoded protein: CASSLRGRQQETQYF.

The chain is built from TRBV7-3 and TRBJ2-1; 8 bases are shared with TRBD1. The J segment lost 0 bases and the V segment lost 5 bases, leaving 3 bases of the junction unmatched. The CDR3 totals 15 residues. Looked up from germline, CDR1 is SGHTA and CDR2 is FQGTGA. The CDR3 DNA is TGTGCCAGCAGCCTCACAGGGGGCTCCTACAATGAGCAGTTCTTC. The encoded protein is CASSLTGGSYNEQFF.